This entry describes one T cell receptor (beta chain). Its target is unknown. The record originates from a study of vaccination and CD4 T cells after COVID-19. Overall study context: Recovered patients in the cohort numbered six men and four women, two of them Hispanic. Researchers treated control cultures with a CEFX pool, an HIV-1 Nef pool, or no peptide. Post-vaccine specimens were obtained a median about 70 days after dose two (range 14 to 241).

Sample treatment: approximately nine-day PBMC culture with coronavirus spike peptide pools or control peptides (ViraFEST assay). ViraFEST enlarged antigen-specific T cell populations with peptide pools and afterwards sequenced TCRs. Scientists ran DNA taken from cultured CD4+ T cells through the Oncomine TCR Beta short-read assay for sequencing. TCRdb analysed the PCR reads with MiXCR anew, one entry per CDR3 protein. The profile covers 10,000 to 15,000 distinct CDR3 sequences, with 35% to 50% appearing a single time and approximately 18% taken by the ten largest. This CDR3 is built from 14 residues. Trimming removed 0 bases at V and 10 bases at J, with 10 bases between. CDR1 and CDR2 (germline): SGHAT, FQNNGV.

The specimen sequenced was cultured CD4+ T cells from blood. This TCR was sampled from a human donor with COVID-19. The V and J genes are TRBV11-2 and TRBJ1-6; D is unresolved. The CDR3 spells CASSLDPTRSPLHF. CDR3 bases: TGTGCCAGCAGCTTAGACCCGACGAGGTCACCCCTCCACTTT.